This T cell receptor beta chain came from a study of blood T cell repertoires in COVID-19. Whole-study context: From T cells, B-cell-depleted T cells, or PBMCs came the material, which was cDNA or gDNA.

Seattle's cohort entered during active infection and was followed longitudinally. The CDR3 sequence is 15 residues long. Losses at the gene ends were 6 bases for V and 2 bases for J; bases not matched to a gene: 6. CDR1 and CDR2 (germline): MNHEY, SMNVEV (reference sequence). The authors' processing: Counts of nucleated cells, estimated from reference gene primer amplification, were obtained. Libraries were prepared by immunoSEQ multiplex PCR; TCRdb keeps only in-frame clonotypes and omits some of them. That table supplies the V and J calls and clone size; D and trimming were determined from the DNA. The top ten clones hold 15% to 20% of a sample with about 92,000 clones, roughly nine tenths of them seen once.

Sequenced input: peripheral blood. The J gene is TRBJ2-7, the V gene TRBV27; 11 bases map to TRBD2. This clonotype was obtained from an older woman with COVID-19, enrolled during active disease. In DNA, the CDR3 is TGTGCCAGCAGACTGACTAGCGGGGCCACCTACGAGCAGTACTTC. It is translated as CASRLTSGATYEQYF.